The 19 T cell receptor beta chains listed next were all sequenced from one sample in a study of shared clonotypes between healthy human individuals. Using immunoSEQ multiplex PCR, the repertoire was profiled, and TCRdb retains in-frame clones only, with some absent. This sample has about 2.4 million clones, with approximately 92% found just once. The material sequenced was naive CD4+ T cells sorted from blood. The subset here: CD45RA+ positively selected. All receptors come from a man aged 18 to 30 in good health.

The CDR3 coding sequence is TGCGCCAGCAGTGACCGGGGGCTTACCGGGGAGCTGTTTTTT. Protein product: CASSDRGLTGELFF. The V gene is TRBV10-1, the J gene TRBJ2-2; D is tentatively TRBD1 or TRBD2 (6 bases each). The CDR3 has 14 residues. V was clipped by 3 bases and J by 5 bases, with 10 bases between them. The germline V gene has CDR1 WNHNN and CDR2 SYGVQD (reference sequence).

This clone appeared once. V and J are TRBV6-1 and TRBJ2-7; no firm D call. CDR1 is MNHNS and CDR2 is SASEGT in the germline V gene. V lost 1 base, J lost 2 bases, and 6 bases lay in between. The length of the CDR3 is 13 residues. The CDR3 DNA is TGTGCCAGCAGTGAAGAAGGCCCCTACGAGCAGTACTTC. Its protein product is CASSEEGPYEQYF.

J is TRBJ1-2 and V is TRBV27, with 8 bases identical to TRBD1. V gave up 6 bases and J gave up 8 bases; unmatched junction bases: 5. From germline, CDR1 is MNHEY and CDR2 SMNVEV (reference sequence). The CDR3 extends over 12 amino acids. DNA of the CDR3: TGTGCCAGCAGCACGACAGGGGCGGGCTACACCTTC. Translating it yields CASSTTGAGYTF.

Regarding this clone: The sample contains more than one DNA sequence encoding this CDR3. The gene calls are TRBV10-3 and TRBJ2-7, with D possibly being TRBD1 (5 bases). The CDR3 is made up of 14 amino acids. The germline V gene encodes CDR1 ENHRY and CDR2 SYGVKD. V shed 4 bases and J shed 0 bases, with 10 bases lying between them. Here the CDR3 reads CAISGAGSSYEQYF. CDR3 nucleotides: TGTGCCATCAGTGGGGCAGGGTCCTCCTACGAGCAGTACTTC.

The CDR3 bases are TGTGCCAGCAGCCCGACCCCAGGGGCCAATGGCTACACCTTC. This translates into CASSPTPGANGYTF. This rearrangement joins TRBV5-4 to TRBJ1-2; tentative D call: TRBD1 (6 bases). The CDR3 contains 14 residues. The germline CDR1 and CDR2 sequences are SGHNT and YYREEE (reference sequence). V lost 4 bases and J 6 bases, leaving 16 bases between the germline ends.

The genes are TRBV28 and TRBJ2-1; a possible D gene is TRBD2 (6 bases). This CDR3 has 12 residues. The germline V gene has CDR1 MDHEN and CDR2 SYDVKM. V lost 3 bases and J 10 bases, leaving 10 bases between the germline ends. In DNA, the CDR3 is TGTGCCAGCAGTTTGGGGGGACCCGAGCAGTTCTTC. Translated, it gives CASSLGGPEQFF.

The V call is TRBV2, the J call TRBJ1-6, with 8 bases fitting TRBD1. The CDR3 extends over 14 amino acids. The V gene end was trimmed by 6 bases and the J gene end by 8 bases; junction bases not matched to a gene: 6. Germline V CDR1 and CDR2: SNHLY, FYNNEI. CDR3 amino acids: CASSETGEDSPLHF. The CDR3 region has the DNA TGTGCCAGCAGCGAGACAGGGGAGGATTCACCCCTCCACTTT.

This sequence joins TRBV4-3 and TRBJ2-7; D might be TRBD2 (6 bases). Germline V CDR1 and CDR2: LGHNA, YSLEER. Trimming cost V 0 bases and J 0 bases, with 15 bases left between them. CDR3 length: 17 residues. CDR3 residues: CASSQEATGLLSYEQYF. As DNA, the CDR3 is TGCGCCAGCAGCCAAGAAGCCACGGGACTGCTCTCCTACGAGCAGTACTTC.

Comments on this clone: The sample contains more than one DNA sequence encoding this CDR3. The rearrangement joins TRBV2 to TRBJ1-1, with D possibly matching TRBD1 (6 bases). The CDR3 consists of 14 residues. Trimming shortened V by 4 bases and J by 1 base, and 10 bases separated the two germline ends. Germline V lookup: CDR1 SNHLY, CDR2 FYNNEI. CDR3 region: CASSGDRWNTEAFF. Written as DNA, the CDR3 is TGTGCCAGCAGTGGAGACAGGTGGAACACTGAAGCTTTCTTT.

The CDR3 loop reads CASSSGTVRETQYF. CDR3 coding DNA: TGCGCCAGCAGCTCCGGGACAGTAAGAGAGACCCAGTACTTC. The genes are TRBV5-1 and TRBJ2-5; 7 bases fit TRBD1. With 3 bases clipped from V and 4 bases from J, the junction kept 6 bases outside the gene matches. Looked up from germline, CDR1 is SGHRS and CDR2 is YFSETQ. The CDR3 runs to 14 residues.

The chain recombines TRBV7-2 with TRBJ2-5, with TRBD2 identical over 8 bases. V lost 5 bases, J lost 6 bases, and 17 bases stayed unmatched. This CDR3 contains 17 residues. Germline CDR1 and CDR2: SGHTA and FQGNSA. In DNA, the CDR3 is TGTGCCAGCAGCCAACAGAGGATCCTGACTAGCGAGAAGACCCAGTACTTC. This translates into CASSQQRILTSEKTQYF.

The rearrangement uses TRBV6-5 and TRBJ2-1; the match to TRBD2 covers 8 bases. Trimming at V came to 6 bases and at J to 9 bases, leaving 7 bases not matched to a gene. The CDR3 runs to 13 residues. Germline CDR1 and CDR2: MNHEY and SVGAGI. The CDR3 DNA sequence: TGTGCCAGCAGCCGCGGACTAGCACGTGAGCAGTTCTTC. This sequence encodes CASSRGLAREQFF.

Comments on this clone: Other DNA sequences of this sample code for an identical CDR3. The chain carries TRBV6-1 and TRBJ1-5; D might be TRBD1 (5 bases). Per the germline V gene, CDR1 is MNHNS and CDR2 is SASEGT. V was clipped by 11 bases and J by 6 bases, with 5 bases between them. The CDR3 consists of 9 residues. Here the CDR3 reads CAGGQPQHF. The CDR3 region has the DNA TGTGCCGGGGGTCAGCCCCAGCATTTT.

Concerning this clone: Other DNA sequences in this sample translate to the same CDR3. The rearrangement joins TRBV28 to TRBJ1-1; no reliable D call. This CDR3 contains 13 residues. Germline values: CDR1 MDHEN, CDR2 SYDVKM. With 2 bases removed from V and 2 bases from J, the gap between germline ends came to 6 bases. The CDR3 DNA is TGTGCCAGCAGTTTACGCGAAAACACTGAAGCTTTCTTT. This translates into CASSLRENTEAFF.

The rearrangement uses TRBV13 and TRBJ2-1, with TRBD2 matching 13 bases. CDR3 length: 18 residues. Germline values: CDR1 PRHDT, CDR2 FYEKMQ (reference sequence). V shed 3 bases and J 5 bases; nucleotides not matched to a gene: 10. The CDR3 sequence: CASSLRRLAGGQNNEQFF. The CDR3 DNA follows: TGTGCCAGCAGCTTGAGGAGACTAGCGGGGGGCCAAAACAATGAGCAGTTCTTC.

This sequence joins TRBV7-2 and TRBJ2-5; 9 bases agree with TRBD1. V dropped 6 bases and J dropped 5; count of bases not matched to a gene: 1. Per the germline V gene, CDR1 is SGHTA and CDR2 is FQGNSA. CDR3 length: 12 residues. The CDR3 here is CASSGQGETQYF. CDR3 DNA: TGTGCCAGCAGTGGACAGGGGGAGACCCAGTACTTC.

This sequence joins TRBV5-1 and TRBJ2-5; the D gene is possibly TRBD2 (6 bases). The germline V and J ends were trimmed by 2 bases and 2 bases, with 13 bases remaining between them. Germline CDR1 reads SGHRS; CDR2 reads YFSETQ. The CDR3 is 15 amino acids. CDR3 amino acids: CASSFIPGEQETQYF. CDR3 in DNA: TGCGCCAGCAGCTTTATACCGGGGGAGCAAGAGACCCAGTACTTC.

The chain couples TRBV5-4 to TRBJ2-1, with 13 nucleotides matching TRBD2. Germline V gene data show CDR1 as SGHNT and CDR2 as YYREEE (reference sequence). The CDR3 contains 16 residues. Trimming removed 4 bases from V and 9 bases from J; junction bases left unmatched: 10. Here the CDR3 DNA reads TGTGCCAGCAGCCCTCTTACTAGCGGGGGGGCGGGTGAGCAGTTCTTC. The encoded protein is CASSPLTSGGAGEQFF.

The gene calls are TRBV4-1 and TRBJ1-3; D gene unclear. Between the trimmed V and J ends, which lost 0 bases and 0 bases, there was a span of 12 bases. The CDR3 covers 17 residues. Per the germline V gene, CDR1 is MGHRA and CDR2 is YSYEKL. This CDR3 is CASSQDPRSSSGNTIYF. The CDR3 DNA is TGCGCCAGCAGCCAAGATCCCCGGTCCAGCTCTGGAAACACCATATATTTT.